The 30 T cell receptor beta chains given below trace back to one sample, sequenced in a study of cytomegalovirus exposure and HLA in healthy donors. PCR primers comprised 60 Vbeta and 13 Jbeta primers. The assay was immunoSEQ multiplex PCR, and TCRdb's table has in-frame clones only and misses some. The table includes tens of thousands of clones, around 72% detected once. Source material: PBMCs. The receptors stem from a woman between 40 and 50 years old in good health and CMV-seropositive.

The rearrangement joins TRBV7-2 to TRBJ2-3; TRBD1 might be the D (6 bases). Germline V gene sequence: CDR1 SGHTA, CDR2 FQGNSA. The CDR3 runs 15 residues. Trimming shortened V by 9 bases and J by 4 bases, and 20 bases separated the two germline ends. The CDR3 region is CASPLRSRGADTQYF. CDR3 nucleotide sequence: TGTGCCAGTCCTCTTAGGTCCAGGGGCGCAGATACGCAGTATTTT.

J is TRBJ1-1 and V is TRBV7-8, with TRBD1 identical over 8 bases. V gave up 7 bases and J gave up 5 bases; unmatched junction bases: 6. This CDR3 comprises 13 residues. CDR1 is SGHVS, CDR2 FQNEAQ, per germline. The CDR3 loop reads CASTRTGMTEAFF. The CDR3 DNA reads as TGTGCCAGCACCCGGACAGGGATGACTGAAGCTTTCTTT.

The chain recombines TRBV19 with TRBJ2-5, with 8 nucleotides matching TRBD1. CDR3 size: 13 residues. Germline CDR1 is LNHDA and CDR2 is SQIVND (reference sequence). The ends lost 6 bases at V and 5 bases at J; junction bases unmatched: 5. The CDR3 DNA sequence: TGTGCCAGTAGGCAGGGGGCGGGGGAGACCCAGTACTTC. Protein product: CASRQGAGETQYF.

The rearrangement uses TRBV30 and TRBJ2-7; the D gene is possibly TRBD2 (6 bases). The CDR3 is 16 residues long. Germline loops: CDR1 GTSNPN, CDR2 SVGIG (reference sequence). Trimming stripped 4 bases from V and 6 bases from J, with 25 bases between. CDR3 protein: CAWTGSGGLRFPEQYF. The CDR3 DNA reads as TGTGCCTGGACAGGAAGTGGGGGACTTAGGTTCCCCGAGCAGTACTTC.

This chain uses TRBV5-4 with TRBJ1-1; TRBD1 is a possible D gene (6 bases). This CDR3 has 15 residues. Trimming took 2 bases from V and 3 from J, leaving 14 bases between them. Per the germline V gene, CDR1 is SGHNT and CDR2 is YYREEE (reference sequence). The CDR3 coding sequence is TGTGCCAGCAGCTTAGTAAACAGGGTAGACACTGAAGCTTTCTTT. This translates into CASSLVNRVDTEAFF.

The chain recombines TRBV29-1 with TRBJ2-1; tentative D call: TRBD1 (5 bases). V was shortened by 4 bases and J by 5 bases, with 12 bases between the two germline ends. This CDR3 spans 13 amino acids. Germline loops: CDR1 SQVTM, CDR2 ANQGSEA. The CDR3 DNA sequence: TGCAGCGTTGGACAGTGGGGTAACAATGAGCAGTTCTTC. This sequence encodes CSVGQWGNNEQFF.

This clone turned up a few times. This chain connects TRBV2 to TRBJ1-2, with 7 bases lining up with TRBD1. The J segment lost 4 bases and the V segment lost 8 bases, leaving 7 bases of the junction unmatched. The CDR3 length is 13 residues. The germline V gene has CDR1 SNHLY and CDR2 FYNNEI. The DNA of the CDR3 is TGTGCCAGCGGCGACAGGGAAGGCTATGGCTACACCTTC. This codes for CASGDREGYGYTF.

The CDR3 DNA reads as TGTGCCAGCAGCGTAGCCGGACTACCGACCACCGGGGAGCTGTTTTTT. Its protein product is CASSVAGLPTTGELFF. This chain connects TRBV9 to TRBJ2-2; tentatively, D is TRBD2 (6 bases). Trimming stripped 0 bases from V and 4 bases from J, with 13 bases between. The CDR3 spans 16 residues. The germline CDR1 and CDR2 sequences are SGDLS and YYNGEE.

The rearrangement uses TRBV4-1 and TRBJ2-1; 8 positions agree with TRBD2. The CDR3 spans 18 residues. J lost 4 bases, V lost 1 base, and 12 bases had no gene match. Germline-derived CDR1 and CDR2 are MGHRA and YSYEKL. CDR3 coding DNA: TGCGCCAGCAGCCAAGTTCCCCTGGTAGCGGGGATTTACAATGAGCAGTTCTTC. The encoded protein is CASSQVPLVAGIYNEQFF.

This clone was counted only a few times. The J gene is TRBJ2-7, the V gene TRBV30; possible D gene TRBD2, 5 bases. The length of the CDR3 is 15 residues. Trimming stripped 0 bases from V and 0 bases from J, with 12 bases between. Germline V gene lookup returns CDR1 GTSNPN and CDR2 SVGIG (reference sequence). The chain's CDR3 is CAWSVRGHSSYEQYF. DNA of the CDR3: TGTGCCTGGAGTGTACGAGGGCACAGCTCCTACGAGCAGTACTTC.

The chain uses TRBV7-9 and TRBJ2-2; TRBD1 matches at 8 bases. The germline CDR1 and CDR2 sequences are SEHNR and FQNEAQ (reference sequence). V gave up 5 bases and J gave up 7 bases; unmatched junction bases: 18. The CDR3 sequence is 18 residues long. The CDR3 DNA follows: TGTGCCAGCAGCCAGGCCGCGAACAGGGGGAAATTAAACGGGGAGCTGTTTTTT. Translating gives CASSQAANRGKLNGELFF.

This clone was seen a single time. The chain couples TRBV7-9 to TRBJ1-6; D might be TRBD1 (5 bases). CDR3 size: 15 residues. V was pared by 5 bases and J by 9 bases, with 17 bases between. The germline V gene encodes CDR1 SEHNR and CDR2 FQNEAQ (reference sequence). The DNA of the CDR3 is TGTGCCAGCAGCCCAGACAGACCGGGGGGTTCACCCCTCCACTTT. It yields the protein CASSPDRPGGSPLHF.

The chain has TRBV7-9 and TRBJ1-1; TRBD1 might be the D (5 bases). The V gene's germline CDR1 is SEHNR and CDR2 FQNEAQ (reference sequence). The CDR3 spans 14 residues. Trimming pared 2 bases from V and 1 base from J, leaving 8 bases between. The CDR3 DNA follows: TGTGCCAGCAGCTTACAGGGTGGGAACACTGAAGCTTTCTTT. It is translated as CASSLQGGNTEAFF.

The chain is built from TRBV21-1 and TRBJ2-5; the table's D call, TRBD2, was not checked against the DNA. TRBV21-1 is recorded as a pseudogene. The CDR3 loop spans 15 amino acids. Written as DNA, the CDR3 is TGTGCCAGCAGCAAAGGGTCACTCCTCCAAGAGACCCAGTACTTC. Its protein is CASSKGSLLQETQYF.

This clone was seen only a few times. This chain links TRBV5-5 with TRBJ1-6; 7 positions agree with TRBD1. This CDR3 contains 14 residues. V gave up 5 bases and J gave up 8 bases; unmatched junction bases: 7. The V gene's germline CDR1 is SGHKS and CDR2 YYEKEE (reference sequence). Written as DNA, the CDR3 is TGTGCCAGCAGGAGGCGGACAGGCGATTCACCCCTCCACTTT. Translating gives CASRRRTGDSPLHF.

This clone is a singleton in its sample. Other DNA sequences in the sample encode the same CDR3. The rearrangement links TRBV6-1 to TRBJ2-2; 8 bases are a match to TRBD2. Germline V CDR1 and CDR2: MNHNS, SASEGT. CDR3 length: 16 amino acids. Trimming cost V 1 base and J 4 bases; bases outside gene matches: 5. CDR3 in DNA: TGTGCCAGCAGTGAAGTAGCGGGGCGGGGCACCGGGGAGCTGTTTTTT. Its protein is CASSEVAGRGTGELFF.

The V call is TRBV5-8, the J call TRBJ2-7; D not certain. Looked up from germline, CDR1 is SGHTS and CDR2 is YDEGEE. CDR3 size: 12 residues. With 4 bases removed from V and 7 bases from J, the gap between germline ends came to 12 bases. The CDR3 protein is CASSLLSREQYF. The CDR3 bases are TGTGCCAGCAGCCTCCTTTCCCGGGAGCAGTACTTC.

V and J are TRBV5-1 and TRBJ1-4; a possible D gene is TRBD1 (6 bases). CDR1 is SGHRS, CDR2 YFSETQ, per germline. The CDR3 totals 14 residues. Trimming left V 2 bases short and J 8 bases short, with 13 bases between. The DNA of the CDR3 is TGCGCCAGCAGCTTCGGGGCAGGGGAGGAAAAACTGTTTTTT. As protein: CASSFGAGEEKLFF.

The CDR3 sequence: CASSVAGAGGANEQFF. The CDR3 DNA reads TGTGCCAGCAGCGTAGCTGGAGCGGGGGGAGCCAATGAGCAGTTCTTC. The chain uses TRBV9 and TRBJ2-1; 9 nucleotides agree with TRBD2. Germline V lookup: CDR1 SGDLS, CDR2 YYNGEE. J gave up 6 bases and V 0 bases, and 7 bases lay outside the gene matches. The CDR3 has 16 residues. Full variable domain (rest looked up from reference TRBV9 and TRBJ2-1): DSGVTQTPKHLITATGQRVTLRCSPRSGDLSVYWYQQSLDQGLQFLIQYYNGEERAKGNILERFSAQQFPDLHSELNLSSLELGDSALYFCASSVAGAGGANEQFFGPGTRLTVL.

The V and J genes are TRBV5-1 and TRBJ1-4; no clear D gene. With 0 bases removed from V and 8 bases from J, the gap between germline ends came to 20 bases. Germline V gene lookup returns CDR1 SGHRS and CDR2 YFSETQ. CDR3 length: 17 amino acids. CDR3 protein: CASSLAGSSQRSEKLFF. DNA for the CDR3: TGCGCCAGCAGCTTGGCCGGGTCCTCCCAACGGTCCGAAAAACTGTTTTTT.

This clone appeared a few times. The chain recombines TRBV15 with TRBJ1-2; 11 bases map to TRBD1. CDR1 and CDR2 (germline): LNHNV, YYDKDF (reference sequence). V gave up 0 bases and J gave up 7 bases; unmatched junction bases: 7. CDR3 length: 16 residues. The CDR3 DNA reads as TGTGCCACCAGCAGAGAAGGGACAGGGGGAGGACGTGGCTACACCTTC. It yields the protein CATSREGTGGGRGYTF. Together with reference TRBV15 and TRBJ1-2, the CDR3 gives the full variable domain: DAMVIQNPRYQVTQFGKPVTLSCSQTLNHNVMYWYQQKSSQAPKLLFHYYDKDFNNEADTPDNFQSRRPNTSFCFLDIRSPGLGDTAMYLCATSREGTGGGRGYTFGSGTRLTVV.

The chain carries TRBV29-1 and TRBJ2-7; 7 bases map to TRBD2. Germline CDR1 and CDR2: SQVTM and ANQGSEA. After removal of 4 bases from V and 3 bases from J, the junction contained 3 bases not matched to a gene. The CDR3 extends over 12 amino acids. The CDR3 sequence: CSVAWDYYEQYF. CDR3 bases: TGCAGCGTTGCCTGGGACTACTACGAGCAGTACTTC.

J is TRBJ2-1 and V is TRBV7-3; 9 bases align to TRBD2. The CDR3 spans 17 residues. Unmatched junction bases numbered 12, after V lost 5 bases and J lost 4 bases. Germline V lookup: CDR1 SGHTA, CDR2 FQGTGA. The CDR3 region has the DNA TGTGCCAGCAGCCTGACTAGCGGTCCCACAGGATACAATGAGCAGTTCTTC. Amino acid sequence: CASSLTSGPTGYNEQFF.

V gene TRBV2 combines with J gene TRBJ2-3, with a possible D match to TRBD1 (6 bases). The ends were cut back, 6 bases at V and 1 base at J, with 11 bases in the middle. The CDR3 consists of 14 residues. The germline V gene encodes CDR1 SNHLY and CDR2 FYNNEI. In DNA, the CDR3 is TGTGCCAGCAGAACAGGGAGCGGCACAGATACGCAGTATTTT. Protein product: CASRTGSGTDTQYF.

This clone was found a few times. The rearrangement uses TRBV4-1 and TRBJ2-3, with 10 bases matching TRBD2. The J segment lost 1 base and the V segment lost 2 bases, leaving 12 bases of the junction unmatched. This CDR3 spans 19 amino acids. Germline V lookup: CDR1 MGHRA, CDR2 YSYEKL. CDR3 in DNA: TGCGCCAGCAGCCAAACCCAAGGCAGGGGGACTAGCGGCACAGATACGCAGTATTTT. Protein sequence: CASSQTQGRGTSGTDTQYF.

The chain employs TRBV6-5 and TRBJ1-1; 7 bases match TRBD1. The CDR3 extends over 14 amino acids. Trimming took 3 bases from V and 4 from J; bases not matched to a gene: 5. Looked up from germline, CDR1 is MNHEY and CDR2 is SVGAGI. The CDR3 is CASSYEGAPTEAFF. CDR3 DNA sequence: TGTGCCAGCAGTTATGAGGGGGCGCCCACTGAAGCTTTCTTT.

This chain joins TRBV5-6 and TRBJ1-4, with D possibly being TRBD1 (6 bases). The CDR3 extends over 14 amino acids. Per the germline V gene, CDR1 is SGHDT and CDR2 is YYEEEE. The ends were cut back, 2 bases at V and 5 bases at J, with 10 bases in the middle. The CDR3 bases are TGTGCCAGCAGCTTCGAACAGGGCAATGAAAAACTGTTTTTT. Translated: CASSFEQGNEKLFF.

J is TRBJ2-1 and V is TRBV4-1, with TRBD2 identical over 8 bases. With V trimmed by 3 bases and J by 15 bases, 10 bases remained unmatched. The length of the CDR3 is 13 residues. Germline V gives CDR1 MGHRA, CDR2 YSYEKL. The CDR3 nucleotides read TGCGCCAGCAGCCAGACATCTAGCGGGCGTTGGTTCTTC. Its translation: CASSQTSSGRWFF.

This clone turned up a few times. The rearrangement joins TRBV19 to TRBJ1-5; D not certain. Germline V gene data show CDR1 as LNHDA and CDR2 as SQIVND (reference sequence). This CDR3 has 12 amino acids. Trimming took 9 bases from V and 0 from J, leaving 6 bases between them. The CDR3 DNA is TGTGCCAGCGGACTTAGCAATCAGCCCCAGCATTTT. Translating gives CASGLSNQPQHF.

The rearrangement links TRBV10-3 to TRBJ1-1; a possible D gene is TRBD1 (6 bases). Trimming cost V 6 bases and J 8 bases, with 19 bases left between them. The germline gives CDR1 ENHRY, CDR2 SYGVKD. The CDR3 consists of 14 residues. CDR3 loop: CAIRESGETAEAFF. As DNA, the CDR3 is TGTGCCATCAGGGAATCAGGGGAAACGGCAGAAGCTTTCTTT.